This T cell receptor beta chain was documented in a study of blood T cell repertoires in COVID-19 (dated by TCRdb to about 2020). About the full investigation: Samples from collaborators originated in the United States, Italy and Spain and spanned both the acute and convalescent phases of COVID-19. The repertoires were released in a freely available public database meant as a resource for research on the immune response to SARS-CoV-2. Subjects who had been exposed to COVID-19, were actively infected with it, or had recovered from it provided the deeply sampled blood TCRbeta repertoires that made up the dataset. The sample metadata nearly always contained a de-identified subject ID, COVID-19 status, age in years and sex. Where available, HLA class I and class II types were taken from metadata supplied by the sample provider and were not determined by assay-based typing. The material from the prospective study consisted of cDNA or gDNA derived from T cells, B-cell-depleted T cells, or PBMCs. Samples were obtained from the ongoing ImmuneRACE study (first 160 participants) and from 1,254 subjects provided by 6 global collaborators. What the authors observed across the whole study: The quantity of clinical and demographic metadata differed by source and by participant and was supplied without curation.

Enrolling through a virtual design, the prospective study's participants ranged in age from roughly 18 to 89 years and lived across some 23 United States geographic areas. To assign participants to cohorts, the prospective study relied on clinical history that participants themselves reported in a screening survey and a study questionnaire. Recovered participants in ImmuneRACE Cohort 3 were defined as having two consecutive negative NP/OP PCR tests, clearance from a healthcare professional, or resolution of symptoms. Mobile phlebotomists in the prospective study collected whole blood, serum and a nasopharyngeal or oropharyngeal swab from every participant. Participants in the prospective study had the option to provide additional blood draws and questionnaires over an approximately 2-month period. Prospective study blood samples were shipped either frozen or at room temperature before DNA extraction.

TCRbeta CDR3 regions were amplified from genomic DNA using the immunoSEQ Assay, a bias-controlled multiplex PCR. As for how the authors treated the data: The number of nucleated cells in each sample was estimated from the amplification of reference gene primers within the assay. To quantify the absolute abundance of each unique TCRbeta CDR3 rearrangement, sequence reads were collapsed and filtered. For each sample, productive Simpson clonality was calculated as the square root of Simpson's diversity index over productive rearrangements. TCRdb took this table from immuneACCESS and kept in-frame rearrangements with V and J called. Such tables lack part of the clones; where checked against another copy, unresolved V genes explain under half of the gap, and the rest is unexplained. Clonal size and the V and J genes are those of that table, whereas D and trimming came from the DNA. The sample table contains about 380,000 clones; only one count was recorded for around 87% of them. The ten top clones hold 1.3% of the sample.

Deletion took 4 bases off V and 0 bases off J, with a span of 13 bases between the germline ends. The CDR3, from cysteine to phenylalanine, totals 15 residues. CDR3 DNA only is kept here, 45 bases in frame from base 1. Based on the germline V gene, the CDR1 and CDR2 sequences are LGHNA and YNFKEQ. Comment on this clone: The antigen this receptor binds is unknown. The input lacks base qualities; no much larger clone sits a single base away.

The chain joins TRBV4-2 to TRBJ2-7; matching of 6 bases hints at TRBD2 as the D gene. The TCR sequence derives from a man between 25 and 39 years old who had recovered from COVID-19. The material sequenced was PBMCs or T cells enriched from blood (not recorded which). The CDR3 region reads CASSPGDLSSYEQYF. The sequenced DNA is TGTGCCAGCAGCCCGGGGGACCTAAGCTCCTACGAGCAGTACTTC.